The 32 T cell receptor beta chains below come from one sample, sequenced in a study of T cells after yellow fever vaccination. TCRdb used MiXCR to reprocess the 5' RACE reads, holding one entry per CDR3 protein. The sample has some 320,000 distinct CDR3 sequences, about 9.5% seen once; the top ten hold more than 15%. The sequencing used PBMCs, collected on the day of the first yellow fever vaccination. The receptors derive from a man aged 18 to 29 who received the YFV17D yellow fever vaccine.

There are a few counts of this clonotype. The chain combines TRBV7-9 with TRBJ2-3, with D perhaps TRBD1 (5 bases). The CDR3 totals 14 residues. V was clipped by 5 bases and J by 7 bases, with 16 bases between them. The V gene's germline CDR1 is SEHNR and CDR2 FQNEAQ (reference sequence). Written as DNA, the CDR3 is TGTGCCAGCAGCAGAGATTTGGGGCTGAATACGCAGTATTTT. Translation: CASSRDLGLNTQYF. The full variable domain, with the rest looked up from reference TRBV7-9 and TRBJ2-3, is DTGVSQNPRHKITKRGQNVTFRCDPISEHNRLYWYRQTLGQGPEFLTYFQNEAQLEKSRLLSDRFSAERPKGSFSTLEIQRTEQGDSAMYLCASSRDLGLNTQYFGPGTRLTVL.

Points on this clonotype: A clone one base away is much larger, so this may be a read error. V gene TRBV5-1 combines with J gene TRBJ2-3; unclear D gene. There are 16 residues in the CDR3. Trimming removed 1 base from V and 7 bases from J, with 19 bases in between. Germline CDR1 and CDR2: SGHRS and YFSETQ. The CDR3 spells CASSLLPTTTTYTQYF. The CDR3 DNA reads TGCGCCAGCAGCTTGCTCCCTACAACCACTACATATACGCAGTATTTT.

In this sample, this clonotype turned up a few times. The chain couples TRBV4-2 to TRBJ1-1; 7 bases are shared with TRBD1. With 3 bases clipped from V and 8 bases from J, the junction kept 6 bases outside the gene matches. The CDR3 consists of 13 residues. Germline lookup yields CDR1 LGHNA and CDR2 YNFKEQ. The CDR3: CASSHLQGSEAFF. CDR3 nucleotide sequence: TGTGCCAGCAGCCACTTACAGGGGTCGGAAGCTTTCTTT.

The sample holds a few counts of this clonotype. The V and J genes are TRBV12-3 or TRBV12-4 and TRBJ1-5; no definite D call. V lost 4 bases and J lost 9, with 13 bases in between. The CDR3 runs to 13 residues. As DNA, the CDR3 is TGTGCCAGCAGTTCCTATCCCGGTGGGCCCCAGCATTTT. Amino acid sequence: CASSSYPGGPQHF.

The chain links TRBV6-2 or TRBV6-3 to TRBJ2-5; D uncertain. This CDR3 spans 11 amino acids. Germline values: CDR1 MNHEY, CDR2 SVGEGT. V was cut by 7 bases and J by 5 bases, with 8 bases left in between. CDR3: CASTNGETQYF. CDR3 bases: TGTGCCAGCACCAACGGGGAGACCCAGTACTTC.

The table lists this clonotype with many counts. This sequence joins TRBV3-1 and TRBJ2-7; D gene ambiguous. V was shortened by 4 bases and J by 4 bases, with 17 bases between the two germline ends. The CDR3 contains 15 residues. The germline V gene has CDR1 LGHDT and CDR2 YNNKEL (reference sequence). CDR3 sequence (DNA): TGTGCCAGCAGCCCCTCCGGCGGATCACCTTACGAGCAGTACTTC. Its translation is CASSPSGGSPYEQYF.

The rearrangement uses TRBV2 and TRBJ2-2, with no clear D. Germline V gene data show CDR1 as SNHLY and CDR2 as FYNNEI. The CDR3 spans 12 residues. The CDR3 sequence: CALAHTTGELFF. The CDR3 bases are TGTGCTCTGGCTCACACCACCGGGGAGCTGTTTTTT.

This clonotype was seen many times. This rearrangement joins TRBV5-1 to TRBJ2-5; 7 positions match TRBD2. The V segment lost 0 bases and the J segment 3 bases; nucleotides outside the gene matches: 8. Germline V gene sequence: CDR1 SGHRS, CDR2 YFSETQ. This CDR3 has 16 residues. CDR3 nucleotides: TGCGCCAGCAGCTTGGGCTCGACTAGCCGAAAAGAGACCCAGTACTTC. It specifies CASSLGSTSRKETQYF. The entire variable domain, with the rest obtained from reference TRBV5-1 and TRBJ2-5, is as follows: KAGVTQTPRYLIKTRGQQVTLSCSPISGHRSVSWYQQTPGQGLQFLFEYFSETQRNKGNFPGRFSGRQFSNSRSEMNVSTLELGDSALYLCASSLGSTSRKETQYFGPGTRLLVL.

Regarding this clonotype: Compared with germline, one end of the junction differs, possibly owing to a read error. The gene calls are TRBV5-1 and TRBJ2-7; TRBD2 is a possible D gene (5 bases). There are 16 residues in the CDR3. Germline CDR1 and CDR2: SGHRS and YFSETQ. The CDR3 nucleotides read TGCGCCAGCGGCTTGAGAGGGCAGACCTACCCTGCCGAGCAGTACTTC. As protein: CASGLRGQTYPAEQYF.

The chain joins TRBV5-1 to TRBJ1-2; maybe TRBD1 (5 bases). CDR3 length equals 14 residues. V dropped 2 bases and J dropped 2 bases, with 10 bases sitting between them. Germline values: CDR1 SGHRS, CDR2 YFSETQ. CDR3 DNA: TGCGCCAGCAGCTTCAGGGCGCCGAACTATGGCTACACCTTC. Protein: CASSFRAPNYGYTF.

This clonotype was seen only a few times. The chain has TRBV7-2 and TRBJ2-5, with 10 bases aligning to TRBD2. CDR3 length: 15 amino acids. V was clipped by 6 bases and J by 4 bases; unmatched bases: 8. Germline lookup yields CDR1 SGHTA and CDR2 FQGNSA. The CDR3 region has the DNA TGTGCCAGCAGAAAGAGCGGGGGGGCCAGAGAGACCCAGTACTTC. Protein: CASRKSGGARETQYF.

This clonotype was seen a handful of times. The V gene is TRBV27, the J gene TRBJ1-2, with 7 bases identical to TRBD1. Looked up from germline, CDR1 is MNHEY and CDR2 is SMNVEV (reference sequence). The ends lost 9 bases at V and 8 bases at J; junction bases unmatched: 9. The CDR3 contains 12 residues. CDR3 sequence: CARVEGARGYTF. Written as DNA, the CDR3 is TGTGCCAGAGTCGAGGGGGCGCGGGGCTACACCTTC.

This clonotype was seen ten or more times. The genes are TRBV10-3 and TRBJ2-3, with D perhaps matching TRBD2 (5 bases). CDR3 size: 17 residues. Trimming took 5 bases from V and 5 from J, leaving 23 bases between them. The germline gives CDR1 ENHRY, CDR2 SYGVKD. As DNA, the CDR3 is TGTGCCATCAGTCAGAGAAGATCACTCCCACGGGGAGATACGCAGTATTTT. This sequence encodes CAISQRRSLPRGDTQYF.

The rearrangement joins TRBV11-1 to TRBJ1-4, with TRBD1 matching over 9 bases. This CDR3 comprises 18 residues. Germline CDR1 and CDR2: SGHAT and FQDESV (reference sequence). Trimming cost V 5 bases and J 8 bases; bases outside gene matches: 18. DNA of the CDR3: TGTGCCAGCAGCCCCCTTGGACAGGGGATACCCCAGGACGAAAAACTGTTTTTT. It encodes CASSPLGQGIPQDEKLFF.

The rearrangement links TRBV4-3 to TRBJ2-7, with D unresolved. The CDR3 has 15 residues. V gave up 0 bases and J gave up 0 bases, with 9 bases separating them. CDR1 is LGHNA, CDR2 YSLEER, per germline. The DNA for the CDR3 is TGCGCCAGCAGCCAAGATTCAGGCGGCTCCTACGAGCAGTACTTC. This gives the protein CASSQDSGGSYEQYF.

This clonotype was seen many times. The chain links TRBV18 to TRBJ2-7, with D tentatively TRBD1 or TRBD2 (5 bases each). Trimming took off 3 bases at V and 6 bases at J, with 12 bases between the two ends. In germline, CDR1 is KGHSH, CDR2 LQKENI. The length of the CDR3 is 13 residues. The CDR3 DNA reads TGTGCCAGCTCACCTCAGGGAGACTCCGAGCAGTACTTC. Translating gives CASSPQGDSEQYF.

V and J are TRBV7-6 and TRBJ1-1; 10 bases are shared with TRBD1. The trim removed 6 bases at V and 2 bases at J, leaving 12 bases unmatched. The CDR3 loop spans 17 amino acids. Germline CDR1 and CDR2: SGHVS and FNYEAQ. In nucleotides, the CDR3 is TGTGCCAGCAGACCGGGACAGGGGAGTTCTGGAAACACTGAAGCTTTCTTT. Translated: CASRPGQGSSGNTEAFF. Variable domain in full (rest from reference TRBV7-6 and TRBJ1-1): GAGVSQSPRYKVTKRGQDVALRCDPISGHVSLYWYRQALGQGPEFLTYFNYEAQQDKSGLPNDRFSAERPEGSISTLTIQRTEQRDSAMYRCASRPGQGSSGNTEAFFGQGTRLTVV.

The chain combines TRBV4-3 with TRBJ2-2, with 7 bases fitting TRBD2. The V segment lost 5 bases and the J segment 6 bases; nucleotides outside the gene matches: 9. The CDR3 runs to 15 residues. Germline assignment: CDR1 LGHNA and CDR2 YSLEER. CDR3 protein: CASSNLAGQAGELFF. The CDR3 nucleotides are TGCGCCAGCAGCAACTTAGCGGGCCAGGCCGGGGAGCTGTTTTTT.

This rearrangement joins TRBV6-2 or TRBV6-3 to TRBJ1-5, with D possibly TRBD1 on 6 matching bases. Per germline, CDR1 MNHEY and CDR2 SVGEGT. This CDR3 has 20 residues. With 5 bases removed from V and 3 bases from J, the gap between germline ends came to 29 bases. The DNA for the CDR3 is TGTGCCAGCAGTAACTACAGGGTCGGGGACTGGGGAGTCGTCAATCAGCCCCAGCATTTT. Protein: CASSNYRVGDWGVVNQPQHF.

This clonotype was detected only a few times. CDR3 protein: CASSLTKGNTIYF. As DNA, the CDR3 is TGTGCCAGCAGCTTAACCAAGGGAAACACCATATATTTT. The chain joins TRBV7-3 to TRBJ1-3; D gene ambiguous. Germline V gene data show CDR1 as SGHTA and CDR2 as FQGTGA. Trimming took off 0 bases at V and 4 bases at J, with 4 bases between the two ends. This CDR3 contains 13 residues.

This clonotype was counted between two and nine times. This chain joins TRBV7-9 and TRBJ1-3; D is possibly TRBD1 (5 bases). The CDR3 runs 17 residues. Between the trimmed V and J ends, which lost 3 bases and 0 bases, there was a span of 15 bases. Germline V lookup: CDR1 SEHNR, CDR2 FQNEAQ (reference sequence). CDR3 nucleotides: TGTGCCAGCAGCTTGCACTCGGGACCGAACTCTGGAAACACCATATATTTT. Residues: CASSLHSGPNSGNTIYF.

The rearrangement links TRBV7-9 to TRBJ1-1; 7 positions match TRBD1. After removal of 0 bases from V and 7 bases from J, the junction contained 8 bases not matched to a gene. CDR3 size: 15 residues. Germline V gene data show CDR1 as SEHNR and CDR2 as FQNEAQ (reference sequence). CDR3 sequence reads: CASSLAGDWTGEAFF. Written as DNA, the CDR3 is TGTGCCAGCAGCTTAGCGGGGGACTGGACAGGTGAAGCTTTCTTT.

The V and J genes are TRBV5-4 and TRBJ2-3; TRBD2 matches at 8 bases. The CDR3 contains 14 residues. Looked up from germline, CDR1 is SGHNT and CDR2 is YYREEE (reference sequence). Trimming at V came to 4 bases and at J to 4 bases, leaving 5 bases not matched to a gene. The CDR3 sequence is CASSREGDSDTQYF. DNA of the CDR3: TGTGCCAGCAGCCGGGAGGGGGACTCAGATACGCAGTATTTT.

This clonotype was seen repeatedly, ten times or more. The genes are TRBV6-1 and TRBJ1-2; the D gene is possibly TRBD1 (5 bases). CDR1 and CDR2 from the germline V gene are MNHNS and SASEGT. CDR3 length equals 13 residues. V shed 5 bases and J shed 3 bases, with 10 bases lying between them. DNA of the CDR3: TGTGCCAGCAGTCGTGGGGCAGACTATGGCTACACCTTC. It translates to CASSRGADYGYTF.

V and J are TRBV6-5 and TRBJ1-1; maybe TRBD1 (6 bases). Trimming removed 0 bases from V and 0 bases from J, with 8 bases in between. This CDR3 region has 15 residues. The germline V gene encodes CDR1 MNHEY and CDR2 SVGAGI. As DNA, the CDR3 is TGTGCCAGCAGTTACTCGCAGGGGATGAACACTGAAGCTTTCTTT. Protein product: CASSYSQGMNTEAFF.

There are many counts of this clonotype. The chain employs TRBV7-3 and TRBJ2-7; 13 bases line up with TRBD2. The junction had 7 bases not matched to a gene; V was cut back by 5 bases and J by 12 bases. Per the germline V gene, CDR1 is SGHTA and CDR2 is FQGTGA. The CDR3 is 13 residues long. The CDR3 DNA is TGTGCCAGCAGCCCAGGGACTAGCGGGGTTGTGTACTTC. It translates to CASSPGTSGVVYF. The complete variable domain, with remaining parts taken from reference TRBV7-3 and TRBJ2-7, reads GAGVSQTPSNKVTEKGKYVELRCDPISGHTALYWYRQSLGQGPEFLIYFQGTGAADDSGLPNDRFFAVRPEGSVSTLKIQRTERGDSAVYLCASSPGTSGVVYFGPGTRLTVT.

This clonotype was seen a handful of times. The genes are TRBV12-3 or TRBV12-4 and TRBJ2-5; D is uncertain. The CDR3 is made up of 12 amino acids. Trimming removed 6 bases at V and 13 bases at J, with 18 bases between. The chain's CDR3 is CASRTGRAAPYF. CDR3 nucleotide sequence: TGTGCCAGCAGAACTGGTCGAGCCGCCCCGTACTTC.

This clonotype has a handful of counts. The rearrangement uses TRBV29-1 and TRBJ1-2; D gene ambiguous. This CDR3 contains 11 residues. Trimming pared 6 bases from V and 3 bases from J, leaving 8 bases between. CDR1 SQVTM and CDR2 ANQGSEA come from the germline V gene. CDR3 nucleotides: TGCAGCGTCCGGGAAGACTATGGCTACACCTTC. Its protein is CSVREDYGYTF.

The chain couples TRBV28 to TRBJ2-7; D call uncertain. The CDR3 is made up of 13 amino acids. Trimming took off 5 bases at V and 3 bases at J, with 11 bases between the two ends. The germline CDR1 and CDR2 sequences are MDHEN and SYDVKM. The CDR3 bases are TGTGCCAGCAGTACACAACACAGCTACGAGCAGTACGTC. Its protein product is CASSTQHSYEQYV.

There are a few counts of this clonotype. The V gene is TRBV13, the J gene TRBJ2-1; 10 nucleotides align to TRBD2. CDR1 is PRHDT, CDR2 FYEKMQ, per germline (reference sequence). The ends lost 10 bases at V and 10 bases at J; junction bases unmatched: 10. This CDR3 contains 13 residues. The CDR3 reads CATRSGGAWEQFF. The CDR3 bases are TGTGCCACCCGGAGCGGGGGGGCATGGGAGCAGTTCTTC. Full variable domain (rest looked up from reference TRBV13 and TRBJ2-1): AAGVIQSPRHLIKEKRETATLKCYPIPRHDTVYWYQQGPGQDPQFLISFYEKMQSDKGSIPDRFSAQQFSDYHSELNMSSLELGDSALYFCATRSGGAWEQFFGPGTRLTVL.

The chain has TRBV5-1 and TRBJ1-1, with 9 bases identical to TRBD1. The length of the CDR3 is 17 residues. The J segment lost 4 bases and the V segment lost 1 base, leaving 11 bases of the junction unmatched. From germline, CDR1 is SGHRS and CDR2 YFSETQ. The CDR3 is CASSLSWTGVLGTEAFF. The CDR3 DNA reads TGCGCCAGCAGCTTGTCATGGACAGGGGTGTTGGGCACTGAAGCTTTCTTT.

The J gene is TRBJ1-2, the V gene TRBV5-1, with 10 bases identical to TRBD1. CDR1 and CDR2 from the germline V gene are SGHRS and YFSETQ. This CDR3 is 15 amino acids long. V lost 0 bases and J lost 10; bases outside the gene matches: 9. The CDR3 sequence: CASSLGDRGSVSYTF. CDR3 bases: TGCGCCAGCAGCTTGGGGGACAGGGGAAGTGTATCCTACACCTTC.